This TCR beta chain came from a study of CD8+ T cells in alopecia areata (dated by TCRdb to 2017 to 2018). For context, the study as a whole: Treated patients were enrolled in an open-label pilot trial of oral tofacitinib, 5 to 10 mg twice daily, for moderate-to-severe alopecia areata. TCRbeta CDR3 regions were amplified by immunoSEQ multiplex PCR using 35 Vbeta forward and 13 Jbeta reverse primers. Biopsies were taken from tofacitinib-treated patients at baseline and again at 4 and 24 weeks into treatment, and several of those patients also had a later scalp biopsy. To study T cell clonal expansion in alopecia areata, the researchers applied high-throughput TCRbeta sequencing to both the C3H/HeJ mouse model and human patients. Disease severity in treated patients was measured with the SALT score, which quantifies the percentage of affected scalp surface area. Scalp clonality was compared across normal scalp (n=4), patchy alopecia areata scalp (n=8), and alopecia totalis/universalis scalp (n=8). The RNA source kit depended on sample type: the PAXgene miRNA kit for fixed scalp, the miRNeasy kit for PBMCs, and the RNeasy kit for mouse skin. In humans, TCRbeta sequencing was performed on scalp tissue and on sorted CD4+ and CD8+ peripheral blood T cells from healthy controls and from patients with patchy or totalis/universalis alopecia areata. Tofacitinib was administered for 6 to 18 months, and 6 months of follow-up off drug were then conducted to assess delayed response and recurrence. Study-level results and caveats: Because the treated cohort was small and had just a single nonresponder, larger studies are needed to establish links between baseline CD8+ expansion and response. Unlike mouse skin, which is dominated by gammadelta T cells, normal human skin has resident alphabeta T cells that are also sequenced, and this complicates analysis of the scalp TCR repertoire. Higher clonality and more expanded CD8+ clones were observed in lesional scalp than in normal scalp, particularly in alopecia totalis/universalis, a finding suggestive of antigenic drive. Compared with mice, TCR sequences shared between patients were less clear, possibly partly because of HLA diversity across the patient population. Many expanded lesional clones were found to persist in scalp and blood during tofacitinib treatment, and relapse after treatment cessation may be partly explained by this persistence. Tofacitinib significantly decreased scalp clonality and the number of expanded CD8+ clones among the top 100 scalp clones.

With regard to this clone: Its target antigen remains unknown. Base qualities are not at hand, and no much larger clone is one base apart.

The time point label, read with the paper, signifies: 24 weeks on oral tofacitinib. In the paper's terms, the treatment or condition label means: oral pan-JAK inhibitor, 5-10 mg twice daily. Peripheral blood and lesional scalp punch biopsies were obtained from patients with alopecia areata. PBMCs were separated by density centrifugation and stained for CD3, CD4 and CD8, after which CD4+ and CD8+ T cells were sorted on a FACSAria. Receptor libraries were prepared by the immunoSEQ multiplex PCR assay. RNA was extracted from all samples and reverse transcribed into cDNA as template for TCR sequencing. SuperScript III was used to make first-strand cDNA, primed with a 2:1 mix of oligo-dT and random hexamers. A synthetic immune receptor repertoire was used to gauge amplification bias, and whatever bias remained was removed computationally. Regarding the original processing steps: Raw reads were preprocessed for error removal, and CDR3 was defined according to IMGT conventions as running from the conserved cysteine to phenylalanine. Clonality was computed as 1 minus the Shannon entropy, with the entropy normalized by log2 of the number of productive unique TCRs. Whether each scalp clone was CD4 or CD8 was inferred by checking scalp TCRbeta sequences against the CD4 and CD8 repertoires from sorted blood. TCRdb obtained this table from immuneACCESS and retained in-frame rearrangements with V and J assigned. These tables miss some clones; where compared with another copy, unresolved V genes account for less than half of the shortfall, and the remainder is unexplained. For V, J and clone size, that table is used; D and trimming come from the DNA. A total of about 190,000 clones appear in this sample, 60% of them only once. The ten largest clones take up 0.85% to 1.3% of the sample.

Source: CD4+ T cells sorted from blood, taken at week 24, from a patient treated with tofacitinib. The sequence was obtained from a human donor with alopecia areata.

The DNA is as follows: TGTGCCTGGAGTGTTTGGGGAGATTCACCCCTCCACTTT. Its amino acids are CAWSVWGDSPLHF. The chain employs TRBV30 and TRBJ1-6, with no D gene named confidently. Trimming at the junction amounts to 0 bases on V and 8 bases on J, and the germline ends lie 8 bases apart. The CDR3 numbers 13 residues from cysteine through phenylalanine. Here the CDR3 DNA is all that survives: 39 bases in frame from base 1. Taken from the germline V gene (reference sequence), the CDR1 and CDR2 loops are GTSNPN and SVGIG.